This T cell receptor (beta chain) was sequenced during a study of T cell clonotyping in hematopoietic cell transplantation. Overall study context: Pretransplant recipient samples were taken after cytoreduction.

There are 14 residues in the CDR3. Trimming removed 6 bases from V and 3 bases from J, with 15 bases in between. Germline V lookup: CDR1 SNHLY, CDR2 FYNNEI. Indicated time point: recipient sample about 28 days before transplant, after cytoreduction. Profiling relied on immunoSEQ multiplex PCR, and the TCRdb table lists in-frame clones only, not all of them. The sample lists 25,000 to 30,000 clones, roughly 91% occurring once. V usage is TRBV2 and J usage is TRBJ2-7; D is perhaps TRBD2 (6 bases). The sequence derives from a man aged 45-60 years with acute myeloid leukemia. Some clones in this sample may be carry-over from other donors' samples. The specimen comprised peripheral blood mononuclear cells, sampled before stem cell transplant. The DNA of the CDR3 is TGTGCCAGCAGGGAGGGACTGACTTTCTACGAGCAGTACTTC. This translates into CASREGLTFYEQYF.